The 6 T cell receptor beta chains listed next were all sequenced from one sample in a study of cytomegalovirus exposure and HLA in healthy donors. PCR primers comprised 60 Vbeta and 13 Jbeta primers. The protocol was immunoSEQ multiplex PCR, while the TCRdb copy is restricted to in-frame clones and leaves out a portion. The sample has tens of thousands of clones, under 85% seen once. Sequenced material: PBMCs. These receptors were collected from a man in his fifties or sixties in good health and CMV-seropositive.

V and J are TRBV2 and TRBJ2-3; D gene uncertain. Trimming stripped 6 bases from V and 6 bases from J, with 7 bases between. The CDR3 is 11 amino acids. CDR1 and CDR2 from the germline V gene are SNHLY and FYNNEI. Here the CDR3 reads CASSSGDTQYF. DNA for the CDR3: TGTGCCAGCAGCTCGGGTGATACGCAGTATTTT.

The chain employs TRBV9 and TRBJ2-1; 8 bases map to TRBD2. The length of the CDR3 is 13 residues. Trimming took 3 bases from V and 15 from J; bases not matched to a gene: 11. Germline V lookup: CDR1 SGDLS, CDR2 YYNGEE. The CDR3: CASSDLAGTSRFF. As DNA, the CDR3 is TGTGCCAGCAGCGATCTAGCCGGGACTAGTCGGTTCTTC.

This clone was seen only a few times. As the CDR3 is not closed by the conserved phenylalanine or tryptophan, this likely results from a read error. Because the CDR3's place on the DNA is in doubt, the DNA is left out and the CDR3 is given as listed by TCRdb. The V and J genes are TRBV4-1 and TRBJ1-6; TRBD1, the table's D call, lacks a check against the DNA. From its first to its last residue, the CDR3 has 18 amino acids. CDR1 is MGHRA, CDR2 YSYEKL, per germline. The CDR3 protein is CASSQGFFRQRPNSPLLL.

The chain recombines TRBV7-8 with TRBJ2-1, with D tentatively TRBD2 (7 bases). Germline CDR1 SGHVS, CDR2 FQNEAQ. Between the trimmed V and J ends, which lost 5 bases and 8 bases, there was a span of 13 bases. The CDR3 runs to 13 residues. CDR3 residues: CASSNREGDEQFF. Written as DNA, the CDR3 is TGTGCCAGCAGCAACAGGGAGGGAGATGAGCAGTTCTTC.

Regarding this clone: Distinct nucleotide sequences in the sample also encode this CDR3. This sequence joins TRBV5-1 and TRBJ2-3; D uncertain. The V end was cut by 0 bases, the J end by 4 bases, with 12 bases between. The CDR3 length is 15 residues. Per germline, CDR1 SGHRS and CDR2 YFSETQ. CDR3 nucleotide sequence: TGCGCCAGCAGCTTGGCCAAGAGCCCCCCAGATACGCAGTATTTT. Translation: CASSLAKSPPDTQYF.

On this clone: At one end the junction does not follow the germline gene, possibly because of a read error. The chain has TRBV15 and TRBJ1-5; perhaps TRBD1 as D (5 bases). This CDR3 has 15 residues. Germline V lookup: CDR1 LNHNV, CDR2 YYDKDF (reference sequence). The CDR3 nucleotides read TGTGCCAACAGCAGGGCGGGAGGGCCGGGTCAGCCCCAGCATTTT. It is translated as CANSRAGGPGQPQHF. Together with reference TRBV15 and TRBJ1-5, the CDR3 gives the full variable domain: DAMVIQNPRYQVTQFGKPVTLSCSQTLNHNVMYWYQQKSSQAPKLLFHYYDKDFNNEADTPDNFQSRRPNTSFCFLDIRSPGLGDTAMYLCANSRAGGPGQPQHFGDGTRLSIL.